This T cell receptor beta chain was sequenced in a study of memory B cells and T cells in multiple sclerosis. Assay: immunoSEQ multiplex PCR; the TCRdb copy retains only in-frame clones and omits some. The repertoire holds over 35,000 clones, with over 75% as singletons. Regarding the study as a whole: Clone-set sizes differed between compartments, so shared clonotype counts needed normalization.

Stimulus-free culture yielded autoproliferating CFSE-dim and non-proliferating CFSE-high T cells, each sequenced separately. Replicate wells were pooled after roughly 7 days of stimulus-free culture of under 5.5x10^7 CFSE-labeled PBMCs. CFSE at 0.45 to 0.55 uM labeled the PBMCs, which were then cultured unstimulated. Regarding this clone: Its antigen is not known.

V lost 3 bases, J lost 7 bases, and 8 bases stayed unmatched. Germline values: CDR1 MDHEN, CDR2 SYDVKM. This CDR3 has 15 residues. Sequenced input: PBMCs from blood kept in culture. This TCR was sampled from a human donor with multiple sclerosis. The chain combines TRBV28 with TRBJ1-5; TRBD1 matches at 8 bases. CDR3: CASSFPDRGFQPQHF. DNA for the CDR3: TGTGCCAGCAGTTTCCCCGACAGGGGCTTCCAGCCCCAGCATTTT.